The 17 T cell receptor beta chains reported below all come from one sample, sequenced in a study of T-cell memory formation after mild COVID-19. TCRdb re-analysed the 5' RACE reads in MiXCR, keeping a single row per CDR3 protein. Among 100,000 to 150,000 distinct CDR3 sequences listed, about a sixth were seen once. Sequenced: PBMCs or a T cell subset sorted from them (not recorded which). These receptors all stem from a young man who had mild COVID-19 (a few samples of this study predate the infection). Cell type and time point are not known.

The J gene is TRBJ2-7, the V gene TRBV20-1, with D possibly matching TRBD2 (7 bases). Trimming pared 7 bases from V and 4 bases from J, leaving 11 bases between. The CDR3 is 11 amino acids. Germline-derived CDR1 and CDR2 are DFQATT and SNEGSKA (reference sequence). The CDR3 nucleotides read TGCAGTGTCGGGGGGCAGTACGAGCAGTACGTC. This translates into CSVGGQYEQYV.

This clonotype was recorded a few times. The genes are TRBV29-1 and TRBJ1-3; 7 bases align to TRBD1. The V and J ends lost 4 bases and 3 bases, in that order; junction bases with no gene match: 9. This CDR3 contains 15 residues. From germline, CDR1 is SQVTM and CDR2 ANQGSEA. The CDR3 sequence: CSVAYRGRNGNTIYF. The CDR3 DNA reads as TGCAGCGTTGCTTACAGGGGTAGAAATGGAAACACCATATATTTT.

The chain couples TRBV6-6 to TRBJ1-5; D remains ambiguous. This CDR3 region has 15 residues. The germline gives CDR1 MNHNY, CDR2 SVGAGI (reference sequence). Trimming cost V 6 bases and J 0 bases, with 12 bases left between them. CDR3 in amino acids: CASRPRKDSNQPQHF. CDR3 bases: TGTGCCAGCAGGCCGCGAAAGGATAGCAATCAGCCCCAGCATTTT.

This clonotype was observed a handful of times. The rearrangement joins TRBV6-1 to TRBJ2-1; possible D gene TRBD1, 6 bases. This CDR3 comprises 13 residues. Germline-derived CDR1 and CDR2 are MNHNS and SASEGT. V was shortened by 2 bases and J by 9 bases, with 11 bases between the two germline ends. The CDR3 sequence: CASSEPRGGEQFF. As DNA, the CDR3 is TGTGCCAGCAGTGAACCCAGGGGTGGTGAGCAGTTCTTC.

This clonotype was counted only a few times. V is TRBV6-5 and J is TRBJ2-7; D is perhaps TRBD1 (6 bases). The CDR3 is 13 residues long. Trimming cost V 6 bases and J 7 bases, with 16 bases left between them. The germline CDR1 and CDR2 sequences are MNHEY and SVGAGI. CDR3 protein: CASRRLGAREQYV. CDR3 DNA: TGTGCCAGCAGGCGCCTGGGGGCGCGGGAGCAGTACGTC.

V gene TRBV7-2 combines with J gene TRBJ1-2; TRBD1 agrees at 7 bases. The CDR3 contains 15 residues. Per the germline V gene, CDR1 is SGHTA and CDR2 is FQGNSA. V lost 1 base to trimming and J lost 4 bases; unmatched junction nucleotides: 6. CDR3: CASSLDRGGVYGYTF. In DNA form, the CDR3 reads TGTGCCAGCAGCTTAGACAGGGGTGGTGTCTATGGCTACACCTTC. Supplemented by reference TRBV7-2 and TRBJ1-2, the full variable domain reads GAGVSQSPSNKVTEKGKDVELRCDPISGHTALYWYRQSLGQGLEFLIYFQGNSAPDKSGLPSDRFSAERTGGSVSTLTIQRTQQEDSAVYLCASSLDRGGVYGYTFGSGTRLTVV.

V is TRBV7-2 and J is TRBJ1-2; a weak D match, TRBD1 (6 bases). The CDR3 runs to 15 residues. V gave up 3 bases and J gave up 8 bases, with 19 bases separating them. Germline V gene lookup returns CDR1 SGHTA and CDR2 FQGNSA. Here the CDR3 DNA reads TGTGCCAGCAGCTTTCTAGGGACATCTCCGGGCGGCTACACCTTC. Translating it yields CASSFLGTSPGGYTF.

By frequency in the sample, this clonotype is medium-sized (0.01 to 0.1%). The rearrangement uses TRBV7-9 and TRBJ2-4, with a weak D call TRBD2 (5 bases). The germline V gene encodes CDR1 SEHNR and CDR2 FQNEAQ (reference sequence). Deletions cut 2 bases from V and 1 base from J, with 6 bases between. CDR3 length: 14 amino acids. The CDR3 spells CASSLRGAKNIQYF. In DNA, the CDR3 is TGTGCCAGCAGCTTAAGAGGGGCCAAAAACATTCAGTACTTC.

This rearrangement joins TRBV7-2 to TRBJ1-1, with a possible D match to TRBD1 (5 bases). V lost 1 base, J lost 4 bases, and 10 bases lay in between. The CDR3 is 14 amino acids. From germline, CDR1 is SGHTA and CDR2 FQGNSA. CDR3 in DNA: TGTGCCAGCAGCTTAGTGGCAGGGACCACTGAAGCTTTCTTT. It translates to CASSLVAGTTEAFF.

The rearrangement joins TRBV7-2 to TRBJ2-7, with 10 bases fitting TRBD2. The CDR3 spans 17 residues. Germline CDR1 SGHTA, CDR2 FQGNSA. V lost 2 bases to trimming and J lost 0 bases; unmatched junction nucleotides: 7. The CDR3: CASSLPALAGSSYEQYF. CDR3 DNA sequence: TGTGCCAGCAGCTTACCTGCACTAGCGGGGAGCTCCTACGAGCAGTACTTC.

The rearrangement links TRBV9 to TRBJ2-1, with a weak D call TRBD2 (6 bases). In germline, CDR1 is SGDLS, CDR2 YYNGEE. The V gene lost 4 bases and the J gene lost 0 bases, with 14 bases spanning the gap. The CDR3 contains 16 residues. In nucleotides, the CDR3 is TGTGCCAGCAGCCGGGGGACTCTGAGCTCCTACAATGAGCAGTTCTTC. Its translation is CASSRGTLSSYNEQFF.

This clonotype was seen repeatedly, ten times or more. The CDR3 is CASSFTRGATQYF. The CDR3 coding sequence is TGTGCCAGCAGTTTCACTAGGGGTGCGACCCAGTACTTC. This chain uses TRBV12-3 or TRBV12-4 with TRBJ2-5; D is perhaps TRBD1 or TRBD2 (5 bases each). V shed 3 bases and J shed 7 bases, with 12 bases lying between them. This CDR3 is 13 amino acids long.

This clonotype was detected many times. The rearrangement joins TRBV11-2 to TRBJ2-7, with D tentatively TRBD1 (6 bases). V was cut by 1 base and J by 7 bases, with 11 bases left in between. The germline gives CDR1 SGHAT, CDR2 FQNNGV. This CDR3 has 13 amino acids. CDR3 sequence reads: CASSLVGGEEQYV. DNA of the CDR3: TGTGCCAGCAGCTTAGTTGGGGGCGAAGAGCAGTACGTC.

The chain is built from TRBV2 and TRBJ1-2, with D perhaps TRBD1 (5 bases). Germline V gene data show CDR1 as SNHLY and CDR2 as FYNNEI. Deletions cut 7 bases from V and 5 bases from J, with 14 bases between. The CDR3 contains 13 residues. CDR3 nucleotides: TGTGCCAGCATTACGGACAAAAGTTATGGCTACACCTTC. It is translated as CASITDKSYGYTF.

V usage is TRBV4-2 and J usage is TRBJ2-5; 8 nucleotides match TRBD2. The CDR3 loop spans 14 amino acids. CDR1 and CDR2 from the germline V gene are LGHNA and YNFKEQ. The J segment lost 2 bases and the V segment lost 1 base, leaving 0 bases of the junction unmatched. CDR3 in DNA: TGTGCCAGCAGCCAAGTAGCGGGGCAAGAGACCCAGTACTTC. Translated, it gives CASSQVAGQETQYF.

The V call is TRBV2, the J call TRBJ1-1; D possibly corresponds to TRBD1 (6 bases). The V and J ends lost 6 bases and 4 bases respectively, with 15 bases between them. This CDR3 has 14 amino acids. Germline CDR1 is SNHLY and CDR2 is FYNNEI. CDR3: CASSQQQGPTEAFF. CDR3 in DNA: TGTGCCAGCAGCCAGCAACAGGGACCCACTGAAGCTTTCTTT.

This clonotype has a handful of counts. The chain combines TRBV7-9 with TRBJ2-3; the D call may be TRBD1 or TRBD2 (5 bases each). The CDR3 is 15 amino acids. CDR1 SEHNR and CDR2 FQNEAQ come from the germline V gene (reference sequence). Trimming cost V 2 bases and J 8 bases, with 17 bases left between them. In DNA form, the CDR3 reads TGTGCCAGCAGCTTATCCGGGACCCCTCGTGGTACGCAGTATTTT. This gives the protein CASSLSGTPRGTQYF. The full variable domain, completed using reference TRBV7-9 and TRBJ2-3, is DTGVSQNPRHKITKRGQNVTFRCDPISEHNRLYWYRQTLGQGPEFLTYFQNEAQLEKSRLLSDRFSAERPKGSFSTLEIQRTEQGDSAMYLCASSLSGTPRGTQYFGPGTRLTVL.